These T cell receptor beta chains were read from a single sample in a study of T cell responses to AZD1222 COVID-19 vaccine. Only in-frame clones appear in the TCRdb table, and some are missing; sequencing was by immunoSEQ multiplex PCR. The sample yields roughly 150,000 clones, about 93% seen once. Sequenced material: peripheral blood, taken on day 0 of AZD1222 vaccination. The source is an adult in good health. The CDR3 runs from the conserved cysteine through the conserved F or W. Each record gives: D gene, V gene, J gene, clone size, CDR3 DNA, CDR3 protein. The D gene is left open where the match is weak. Clone size, where shown, is once, few, many, or a class for clones that have expanded.

TRBD1,TRBV6-5,TRBJ2-4,NA,TGTGCCAGCAGTTTTTGGGACAGGGACAAAAACATTCAGTACTTC,CASSFWDRDKNIQYF
NA,TRBV9,TRBJ2-1,NA,TGTGCCAGCAGCGTAGGCCCGTACAATGAGCAGTTCTTC,CASSVGPYNEQFF
TRBD2,TRBV20-1,TRBJ2-1,NA,TGCAGTGCTAGTGATCCAGCGGGAGGGAATGAGCAGTTCTTC,CSASDPAGGNEQFF
NA,TRBV2,TRBJ2-7,NA,TGTGCCAGCAGGCGGACAGAATACGAGCAGTACTTC,CASRRTEYEQYF
NA,TRBV28,TRBJ2-2,NA,TGTGCCAGCAGTTTAACAGGGACCACCGGGGAGCTGTTTTTT,CASSLTGTTGELFF
NA,TRBV5-1,TRBJ2-1,NA,TGCGCCAGCAGCTTGGACGACGGTGGGGGGCATGAGCAGTTCTTC,CASSLDDGGGHEQFF
NA,TRBV30,TRBJ2-7,once,TGTGCCTGGAGTGTACGAAAGGGGTTCAACGAGCAGTACTTC,CAWSVRKGFNEQYF
NA,TRBV11-2,TRBJ1-1,NA,TGTGCCAGCAGCCCTAACAGGGATCTGAACACTGAAGCTTTCTTT,CASSPNRDLNTEAFF
NA,TRBV7-9,TRBJ1-3,NA,TGTGCCAGCAGCTTTAGTGGGTCAGGAAACACCATATATTTT,CASSFSGSGNTIYF
NA,TRBV27,TRBJ1-5,NA,TGTGCCAGCAGCCGAAGACTTGGTCTCAATCAGCCCCAGCATTTT,CASSRRLGLNQPQHF
TRBD1,TRBV10-3,TRBJ2-5,once,TGTGCCATCAGTAAGGCCTCCGGACAGGGGGCCTCACGGGATAAAACTAATCAAGAGACCCAGTACTTC,CAISKASGQGASRDKTNQETQYF
TRBD1,TRBV19,TRBJ1-6,once,TGTGCCACTGGACAGGGACAAACCTATAATTCACCCCTCCACTTT,CATGQGQTYNSPLHF
NA,TRBV30,TRBJ1-2,NA,TGTGCCTGGAGGGGACGGACGAACTATGGCTACACCTTC,CAWRGRTNYGYTF
TRBD1,TRBV18,TRBJ1-4,NA,TGTGCCAGCTCAGCAAGGACAGGGTCGGATGAAAAACTGTTTTTT,CASSARTGSDEKLFF
NA,TRBV30,TRBJ1-2,NA,TGTGCCTGGAGTGACCGGGACTCCGGAATTAACTATGGCTACACCTTC,CAWSDRDSGINYGYTF
NA,TRBV4-1,TRBJ1-1,NA,TGCGCCAGCAGCCAGGGGACCTCTGAAGCTTTCTTT,CASSQGTSEAFF